These 8 T cell receptor beta chains were sequenced from one sample in a study of response to subunit inactivated influenza vaccine. One entry per CDR3 protein results from TCRdb running MiXCR on the RT-PCR reads. This sample has 600,000 to 700,000 distinct CDR3 sequences, with 11% to 15% found just once. The source was PBMCs from blood, collected roughly 2 weeks before vaccination. These receptors were collected from a man aged 45 to 65 who received an inactivated influenza vaccine.

The V call is TRBV4-3, the J call TRBJ1-2; perhaps TRBD1 as D (6 bases). The CDR3 totals 17 residues. CDR1 and CDR2 (germline): LGHNA, YSLEER. Trimming shortened V by 0 bases and J by 1 base, and 15 bases separated the two germline ends. The CDR3 DNA sequence: TGCGCCAGCAGCCAAGATGCTAGGACAGCTGTTAACTATGGCTACACCTTC. The encoded protein is CASSQDARTAVNYGYTF.

V usage is TRBV18 and J usage is TRBJ2-7, with no clear D. The CDR3 consists of 19 residues. V dropped 3 bases and J dropped 9 bases, with 33 bases sitting between them. Looked up from germline, CDR1 is KGHSH and CDR2 is LQKENI. DNA of the CDR3: TGTGCCAGCTCACCGATCGGTAGGCAAACCGGTGTTCCAACCTCCAGGCAGTACTTC. Translation: CASSPIGRQTGVPTSRQYF. The full variable domain, its missing parts supplied by reference TRBV18 and TRBJ2-7, is NAGVMQNPRHLVRRRGQEARLRCSPMKGHSHVYWYRQLPEEGLKFMVYLQKENIIDESGMPKERFSAEFPKEGPSILRIQQVVRGDSAAYFCASSPIGRQTGVPTSRQYFGPGTRLTVT.

This clonotype has just a few counts. V is TRBV20-1 and J is TRBJ1-2; the match to TRBD1 covers 8 bases. The V and J ends lost 0 bases and 4 bases, in that order; junction bases with no gene match: 10. From germline, CDR1 is DFQATT and CDR2 SNEGSKA (reference sequence). The CDR3 runs 16 residues. DNA for the CDR3: TGCAGTGCTAGAGATTTAATAGGAGGACAGGGCTATGGCTACACCTTC. Translated, it gives CSARDLIGGQGYGYTF.

This clonotype was counted between two and nine times. The CDR3 sequence: CASSYTGIEQFF. Here the CDR3 DNA reads TGTGCCAGCAGCTATACAGGGATCGAGCAGTTCTTC. The gene calls are TRBV4-2 and TRBJ2-1, with TRBD1 as a possible D gene (6 bases). Trimming left V 5 bases short and J 10 bases short, with 12 bases between. This CDR3 region has 12 residues. Germline-derived CDR1 and CDR2 are LGHNA and YNFKEQ.

The chain uses TRBV7-2 and TRBJ1-3; D unclear. V shed 1 base and J shed 0 bases, with 7 bases lying between them. This CDR3 region has 15 residues. Looked up from germline, CDR1 is SGHTA and CDR2 is FQGNSA. The CDR3 loop is CASSLVESSGNTIYF. CDR3 DNA: TGTGCCAGCAGCTTAGTGGAAAGCTCTGGAAACACCATATATTTT.

This clonotype occurred a few times. V and J are TRBV3-1 and TRBJ2-5, with 10 bases lining up with TRBD2. The V and J ends lost 3 bases and 4 bases, in that order; junction bases with no gene match: 11. CDR3 length: 17 amino acids. Germline CDR1 LGHDT, CDR2 YNNKEL (reference sequence). DNA for the CDR3: TGTGCCAGCAGCCATTCCAGGGAACTAGCGGGAACAGAGACCCAGTACTTC. Its translation: CASSHSRELAGTETQYF.

This clonotype was counted only a few times. The rearrangement links TRBV12-3 or TRBV12-4 to TRBJ1-1; D may be TRBD1 (5 bases). This CDR3 is built from 14 residues. V lost 6 bases and J 4 bases, leaving 15 bases between the germline ends. DNA for the CDR3: TGTGCCAGCAGCTGGAACAGGCAGGGCACTGAAGCTTTCTTT. Protein product: CASSWNRQGTEAFF.

V is TRBV7-2 and J is TRBJ2-5, with 8 bases identical to TRBD1. Germline CDR1 and CDR2: SGHTA and FQGNSA. J was trimmed by 5 bases and V by 2 bases; bases with no gene match: 4. This CDR3 has 14 amino acids. The CDR3 reads CASSLSDRVETQYF. CDR3 in DNA: TGTGCCAGCAGCTTATCGGACAGGGTGGAGACCCAGTACTTC.